This passage covers 18 T cell receptor beta chains from one sample sequenced in a study of identifying expanded T cells in peripheral blood. Method: immunoSEQ multiplex PCR; TCRdb's copy keeps in-frame clones and lacks some. The sample includes about 86,000 clones, approximately 88% of them seen just once. Sequences were obtained from blood. The receptors come from a person aged 18 to 69 in good health.

V is TRBV27 and J is TRBJ2-7; 8 bases map to TRBD1. There are 14 residues in the CDR3. With V trimmed by 4 bases and J by 2 bases, 4 bases remained unmatched. Germline assignment: CDR1 MNHEY and CDR2 SMNVEV (reference sequence). CDR3 in DNA: TGTGCCAGCAGTTACAGGGGGATAACCTACGAGCAGTACTTC. It encodes CASSYRGITYEQYF.

The chain couples TRBV19 to TRBJ1-2, with 7 positions matching TRBD1. This CDR3 contains 16 residues. Germline-derived CDR1 and CDR2 are LNHDA and SQIVND (reference sequence). J was trimmed by 3 bases and V by 6 bases; bases with no gene match: 13. The CDR3 DNA sequence: TGTGCCAGTAGGCGCCCGGGTGAAGGGGGCGACTATGGCTACACCTTC. Translating gives CASRRPGEGGDYGYTF.

In its sample, this clone was seen once. The V call is TRBV14, the J call TRBJ1-1, with a weak D call TRBD1 (6 bases). Germline V lookup: CDR1 SGHDN, CDR2 FVKESK. V lost 2 bases and J lost 0, with 10 bases in between. The CDR3 loop spans 15 amino acids. This CDR3 is CASSQIQGMNTEAFF. The CDR3 DNA follows: TGTGCCAGCAGCCAAATACAGGGTATGAACACTGAAGCTTTCTTT.

This rearrangement joins TRBV4-2 to TRBJ2-5; TRBD1 aligns across 9 bases. The CDR3 length is 16 residues. Germline CDR1 is LGHNA and CDR2 is YNFKEQ. After removal of 4 bases from V and 1 base from J, the junction contained 7 bases not matched to a gene. The CDR3 DNA reads as TGTGCCAGCAGCCCGGGACAGGGTGCTGCCCAAGAGACCCAGTACTTC. As protein: CASSPGQGAAQETQYF.

This clone was found a few times. This chain connects TRBV7-3 to TRBJ1-2; no clear D. Trimming shortened V by 5 bases and J by 5 bases, and 12 bases separated the two germline ends. The germline V gene has CDR1 SGHTA and CDR2 FQGTGA. The CDR3 has 13 residues. CDR3 coding DNA: TGTGCCAGCAGCAGCCAAAGGGAGTATGGCTACACCTTC. Translation gives CASSSQREYGYTF. Using reference TRBV7-3 and TRBJ1-2 for the parts outside the CDR3, the full variable domain is GAGVSQTPSNKVTEKGKYVELRCDPISGHTALYWYRQSLGQGPEFLIYFQGTGAADDSGLPNDRFFAVRPEGSVSTLKIQRTERGDSAVYLCASSSQREYGYTFGSGTRLTVV.

V usage is TRBV7-2 and J usage is TRBJ1-5; D perhaps matches TRBD1 (6 bases). The CDR3 is 14 residues long. Trimming removed 2 bases at V and 7 bases at J, with 12 bases between. Germline assignment: CDR1 SGHTA and CDR2 FQGNSA. CDR3 bases: TGTGCCAGCAGCTTACAGGGGCGGATACAGCCCCAGCATTTT. Its protein is CASSLQGRIQPQHF.

CDR3 residues: CASSSRSGGSRNEQFF. The DNA for the CDR3 is TGTGCCAGCAGCTCCCGATCGGGGGGTTCGAGAAATGAGCAGTTCTTC. The rearrangement links TRBV11-2 to TRBJ2-1, with 7 bases fitting TRBD2. J lost 7 bases, V lost 4 bases, and 13 bases had no gene match. This CDR3 is built from 16 residues. Germline CDR1 reads SGHAT; CDR2 reads FQNNGV.

The chain links TRBV2 to TRBJ1-6; the match to TRBD1 covers 9 bases. With 7 bases clipped from V and 14 bases from J, the junction kept 6 bases outside the gene matches. Per the germline V gene, CDR1 is SNHLY and CDR2 is FYNNEI. The CDR3 is made up of 12 amino acids. This CDR3 is CASTGQGLTLHF. As DNA, the CDR3 is TGTGCCAGCACGGGACAGGGACTAACCCTCCACTTT.

V and J are TRBV5-1 and TRBJ1-2; a possible D gene is TRBD1 (6 bases). Germline loops: CDR1 SGHRS, CDR2 YFSETQ. V lost 4 bases and J lost 6, with 13 bases in between. The CDR3 has 13 residues. The CDR3 loop reads CASSQLGGDGYTF. The CDR3, as DNA: TGCGCCAGCAGCCAGCTAGGGGGAGATGGCTACACCTTC.

This chain links TRBV10-2 with TRBJ1-5, with D hard to call. The CDR3 spans 14 residues. Trimming stripped 2 bases from V and 0 bases from J, with 5 bases between. Germline CDR1 reads WSHSY; CDR2 reads SAAADI. CDR3 region: CASSELGSNQPQHF. The CDR3 region has the DNA TGCGCCAGCAGTGAGCTGGGTAGCAATCAGCCCCAGCATTTT.

CDR3 loop: CASSQGPGERNTEAFF. The CDR3 coding sequence is TGCGCCAGCAGCCAAGGCCCGGGGGAGCGAAACACTGAAGCTTTCTTT. The V and J genes are TRBV4-1 and TRBJ1-1; D perhaps matches TRBD1 (5 bases). The CDR3 is made up of 16 amino acids. V was clipped by 1 base and J by 2 bases, with 14 bases between them. Germline V gene sequence: CDR1 MGHRA, CDR2 YSYEKL.

The chain combines TRBV15 with TRBJ1-1; D is undetermined. The V end was cut by 5 bases, the J end by 5 bases, with 12 bases between. This CDR3 is 13 amino acids long. In germline, CDR1 is LNHNV, CDR2 YYDKDF (reference sequence). In DNA, the CDR3 is TGTGCCACCAGCCCGGTCCAGCGGACTGAAGCTTTCTTT. Amino acid sequence: CATSPVQRTEAFF.

The chain uses TRBV6-4 and TRBJ2-2; tentative D call: TRBD1 (5 bases). Germline V gene sequence: CDR1 MRHNA, CDR2 SNTAGT. This CDR3 has 14 residues. With 6 bases removed from V and 2 bases from J, the gap between germline ends came to 10 bases. CDR3 region: CASREDSNTGELFF. CDR3 in DNA: TGTGCCAGCAGGGAAGACAGCAACACCGGGGAGCTGTTTTTT.

In DNA, the CDR3 is TGTGCCAGCAGACTCAGGACTAGCGGTAATGAGCAGTTCTTC. This encodes CASRLRTSGNEQFF. The V and J genes are TRBV6-5 and TRBJ2-1, with 10 bases fitting TRBD2. V was pared by 6 bases and J by 7 bases, with 6 bases of the junction left unmatched. Per the germline V gene, CDR1 is MNHEY and CDR2 is SVGAGI. The CDR3 covers 14 residues.

This chain uses TRBV7-9 with TRBJ2-1; TRBD2 agrees at 9 bases. Germline V gene data show CDR1 as SEHNR and CDR2 as FQNEAQ (reference sequence). The CDR3 totals 15 residues. With 8 bases clipped from V and 7 bases from J, the junction kept 12 bases outside the gene matches. CDR3 sequence: CASGPAGGSGNEQFF. The DNA of the CDR3 is TGTGCCAGCGGACCAGCGGGAGGCTCGGGGAATGAGCAGTTCTTC. Variable domain in full (rest from reference TRBV7-9 and TRBJ2-1): DTGVSQNPRHKITKRGQNVTFRCDPISEHNRLYWYRQTLGQGPEFLTYFQNEAQLEKSRLLSDRFSAERPKGSFSTLEIQRTEQGDSAMYLCASGPAGGSGNEQFFGPGTRLTVL.

This chain connects TRBV2 to TRBJ2-5, with D perhaps matching TRBD2 (5 bases). Trimming shortened V by 4 bases and J by 4 bases, and 19 bases separated the two germline ends. The germline V gene encodes CDR1 SNHLY and CDR2 FYNNEI. The CDR3 sequence is 16 residues long. CDR3 sequence reads: CASSGGGQGGLETQYF. The CDR3 DNA sequence: TGTGCCAGCAGTGGAGGTGGGCAAGGAGGTCTAGAGACCCAGTACTTC.

The chain recombines TRBV6-1 with TRBJ1-2; no firm D call. This CDR3 spans 13 amino acids. V was pared by 7 bases and J by 4 bases, with 13 bases between. The germline V gene has CDR1 MNHNS and CDR2 SASEGT. The CDR3 nucleotides are TGTGCCAGCATAGGCCGGAGTCCCTATGGCTACACCTTC. Amino acids: CASIGRSPYGYTF.

This sequence joins TRBV10-1 and TRBJ1-1; 7 bases agree with TRBD1. J gave up 4 bases and V 9 bases, and 8 bases lay outside the gene matches. This CDR3 comprises 13 residues. Germline V gene data show CDR1 as WNHNN and CDR2 as SYGVQD (reference sequence). DNA for the CDR3: TGCGCCAGTCGACAGGGTCTGGGCACTGAAGCTTTCTTT. It translates to CASRQGLGTEAFF.